Each of the 3 T cell receptor beta chains below was sequenced from the same sample in a study of T cells in Graves' hyperthyroidism and ophthalmopathy. Amplified TCR beta CDR3 regions came from RNA transcripts. The TCR CDR3 first-round RT-PCR relied on the HTBI primer set. TCRdb passed the multiplex PCR reads through MiXCR, listing each CDR3 protein once. The sample has hundreds of thousands of distinct CDR3 sequences; roughly 19% are singletons. Sequencing was performed on blood. These receptors were taken from a man aged 50 to 60 with Graves' ophthalmopathy.

This clonotype showed up just a few times. V usage is TRBV2 and J usage is TRBJ2-1, with TRBD2 identical over 7 bases. With V trimmed by 4 bases and J by 8 bases, 5 bases remained unmatched. Looked up from germline, CDR1 is SNHLY and CDR2 is FYNNEI. The CDR3 is 13 residues long. CDR3 bases: TGTGCCAGCAGTGGCGGACTAGTCGATGAGCAGTTCTTC. It codes for CASSGGLVDEQFF.

This clonotype has more than one count but fewer than ten. V and J are TRBV6-1 and TRBJ1-6; 10 bases map to TRBD1. The CDR3 runs to 16 residues. CDR1 is MNHNS, CDR2 SASEGT, per germline. Trimming removed 6 bases from V and 10 bases from J; junction bases left unmatched: 12. As DNA, the CDR3 is TGTGCCAGCAGCCCGAGGGGGACAGGGGTATTGTCACCCCTCCACTTT. Amino acid sequence: CASSPRGTGVLSPLHF.

This clonotype came up many times. Written as DNA, the CDR3 is TGCGCCAGCAGCTTGAGTTCCCTACTCCTCACAGATACGCAGTATTTT. Translating gives CASSLSSLLLTDTQYF. The chain carries TRBV5-1 and TRBJ2-3; no definite D call. With 1 base removed from V and 2 bases from J, the gap between germline ends came to 14 bases. The CDR3 is 16 residues long. Germline V gene data show CDR1 as SGHRS and CDR2 as YFSETQ.